This is a list of T cell receptor beta chains from one sample in a study of blood T cell repertoires in COVID-19. Assay used: immunoSEQ multiplex PCR; TCRdb lists only in-frame clones, some missing. This table has 50,000 to 60,000 clones, around four fifths appearing once. Sequenced sample: peripheral blood. Receptors were obtained from a man in his 70s with active COVID-19. The CDR3 runs from the conserved cysteine through the conserved F or W. Clone size, where shown, is once, few, many, or a class for clones that have expanded.

>-|TRBV2
CAMSGGVSNQPQHF
>once|TRBV4-1
CASSPGGYEQYF
>-|TRBV9
CASSVNQGETQYF
>few|TRBV6-1
CASSEDDYLAKNIQYF
>-|TRBV3-1/TRBV3-2
CASSQDRRGGQETQYF
>-|TRBV18
CATRLGGQVYEQYF
>-|TRBV7-6
CASSIGLAGAGGVETQYF
>-|TRBV4-2
CASSQAEGGYTF
>-|TRBV5-1
CASSWGLAGGSTDTQYF
>-|TRBV19
CASRTVLNYGYTF
>-|TRBV5-4
CASSLVPAAQETQYF
>once|TRBV20-1
CSALTGVEQYF
>-|TRBV9
CASSVTGTDTQYF
>-|TRBV6-6
CASSLNRVRDQPQHF
>-|TRBV2
CASSEEGADRGYTF
>once|TRBV25-1
CASSEREVWNTGELFF
>-|TRBV15
CATSRDRTGGGTQHF
>-|TRBV6-2/TRBV6-3
CASSRTGWNGYTF
>once|TRBV6-1
CASSEAPPSSYNEQFF
>-|TRBV30
CAWSGGGETQYF
>-|TRBV3-1/TRBV3-2
CASSQRDRELFF
>-|TRBV5-1
CASSSEVGRTEAFF
>once|TRBV6-5
CASRRETQYF
>-|TRBV9
CASSVDGTAYYEQYF
>-|TRBV3-1/TRBV3-2
CASSQGLQGAYEQYF
>-|TRBV30
CAWSVIRPPNIQYF
>-|TRBV18
CASSPWGDLSYNSPLHF
>-|TRBV6-5
CASSLGPADTGELFF
>-|TRBV14
CASSQPGTENTEAFF
>-|TRBV7-8
CASDPLAGGPKEQYF
>-|TRBV5-1
CASSLEGREAGELFF
>-|TRBV7-9
CASRPGTGLSTDTQYF
>-|TRBV6-2/TRBV6-3
CASSYSRLELPGELFF
>few|TRBV4-3
CASSQAVMWTGEYEQYF
>-|TRBV6-5
CASTGGRGQPQHF
>-|TRBV5-1
CASSLDRRETGELFF
>-|TRBV16
CASSLAGGGNGGYTF
>-|TRBV6-5
CASSPGGQWYLLHF
>-|TRBV9
CASSVEGLAEHYEQYF
>-|TRBV5-1
CASTLTSGTYEQYF
>few|TRBV19
CASSISYQSYEQYF
>-|TRBV5-4
CASSLGHSNSPLHF
>few|TRBV7-2
CASSPRLGVATGELFF
>-|TRBV30
CAGGGGLGNTIYF
>-|TRBV5-4
CASSLGPGDLNIQYF
>-|TRBV30
CAWRKITGGEQYF